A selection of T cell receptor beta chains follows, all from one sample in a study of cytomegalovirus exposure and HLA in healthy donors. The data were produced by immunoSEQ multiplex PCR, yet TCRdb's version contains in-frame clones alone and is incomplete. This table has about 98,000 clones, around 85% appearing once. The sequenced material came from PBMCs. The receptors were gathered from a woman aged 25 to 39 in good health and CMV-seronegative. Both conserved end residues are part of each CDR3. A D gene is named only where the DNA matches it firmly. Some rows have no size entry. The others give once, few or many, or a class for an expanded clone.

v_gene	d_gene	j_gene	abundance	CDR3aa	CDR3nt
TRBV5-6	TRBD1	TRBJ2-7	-	CASSLRRGNEQYF	TGTGCCAGCAGCTTACGCAGGGGGAACGAGCAGTACTTC
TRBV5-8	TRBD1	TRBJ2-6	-	CASSGGQGTFAGANVLTF	TGTGCCAGCAGCGGAGGACAGGGAACTTTCGCTGGGGCCAACGTCCTGACTTTC
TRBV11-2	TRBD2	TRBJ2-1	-	CASSLLGFRGGYNEQFF	TGTGCCAGCAGCTTACTTGGGTTTCGCGGGGGGTACAATGAGCAGTTCTTC
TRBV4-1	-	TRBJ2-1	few	CASSLQGVGAYNEQFF	TGCGCCAGCAGCCTACAGGGAGTCGGGGCATACAATGAGCAGTTCTTC
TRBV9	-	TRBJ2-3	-	CASSYSGDTQYF	TGTGCCAGCAGCTATAGCGGCGATACGCAGTATTTT
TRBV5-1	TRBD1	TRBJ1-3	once	CASSWTGDTIYF	TGCGCCAGCAGCTGGACAGGAGACACCATATATTTT
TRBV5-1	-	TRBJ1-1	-	CASSLEVGGTEAFF	TGCGCCAGCAGCTTGGAGGTAGGGGGCACTGAAGCTTTCTTT
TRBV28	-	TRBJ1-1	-	CASKRDLGGKAFF	TGTGCCAGCAAGCGGGATCTGGGTGGAAAAGCTTTCTTT
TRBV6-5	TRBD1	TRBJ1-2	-	CASSGGTGAYYGYTF	TGTGCCAGCAGTGGTGGGACAGGGGCTTATTATGGCTACACCTTC
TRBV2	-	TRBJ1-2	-	CASSEEAYGYTF	TGTGCCAGCAGTGAGGAGGCTTATGGCTACACCTTC
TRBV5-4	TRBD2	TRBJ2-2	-	CASSSSLNRGGTGELFF	TGTGCCAGCAGCTCGTCCCTAAATCGCGGGGGTACCGGGGAGCTGTTTTTT
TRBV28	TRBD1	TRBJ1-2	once	CASSVTGTGGHGYTF	TGTGCCAGCAGCGTCACCGGGACAGGGGGACATGGCTACACCTTC
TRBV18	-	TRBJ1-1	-	CASSPRQEDTEAFF	TGTGCCAGCTCACCGAGACAGGAAGACACTGAAGCTTTCTTT
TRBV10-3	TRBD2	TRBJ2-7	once	CAISPLAGLDYEQYF	TGTGCCATCAGCCCTCTAGCGGGGTTGGATTACGAGCAGTACTTC
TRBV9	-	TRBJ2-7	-	CASSVGPEPYEQYF	TGTGCCAGCAGCGTAGGGCCGGAGCCCTACGAGCAGTACTTC
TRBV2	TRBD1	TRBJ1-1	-	CASSQQGVMDTEAFF	TGTGCCAGCAGTCAACAGGGGGTGATGGACACTGAAGCTTTCTTT
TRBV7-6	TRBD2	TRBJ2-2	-	CASSPQGGGGAVGELFF	TGTGCCAGCAGCCCCCAGGGGGGCGGGGGGGCCGTCGGGGAGCTGTTTTTT
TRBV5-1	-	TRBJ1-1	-	CASTAEENTEAFF	TGCGCCAGCACGGCAGAGGAGAACACTGAAGCTTTCTTT
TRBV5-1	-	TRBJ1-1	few	CASSSGVQTEAFF	TGCGCCAGCAGCTCGGGAGTTCAGACTGAAGCTTTCTTT
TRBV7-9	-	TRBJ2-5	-	CASSLARGTRRETQYF	TGTGCCAGCAGCTTAGCGCGCGGGACCCGGCGAGAGACCCAGTACTTC
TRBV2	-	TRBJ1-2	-	CASSETQGYYGYTF	TGTGCCAGCAGTGAAACCCAGGGGTACTATGGCTACACCTTC
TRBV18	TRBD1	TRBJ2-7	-	CASSPTGVDEQYF	TGTGCCAGCTCACCGACAGGGGTTGACGAGCAGTACTTC
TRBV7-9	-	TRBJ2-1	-	CASSSKTGEQFF	TGTGCCAGCAGCTCAAAGACGGGGGAGCAGTTCTTC
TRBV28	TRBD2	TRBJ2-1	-	CASGLAGGMLEQFF	TGTGCCAGCGGACTAGCGGGAGGGATGCTTGAGCAGTTCTTC
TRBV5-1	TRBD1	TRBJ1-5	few	CASSLWDRGQPQHF	TGCGCCAGCAGCTTGTGGGACAGGGGGCAGCCCCAGCATTTT
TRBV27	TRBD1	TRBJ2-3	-	CASSIAEGARRDTQYF	TGTGCCAGCAGTATCGCAGAGGGGGCGAGACGAGATACGCAGTATTTT
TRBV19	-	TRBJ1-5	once	CASSDLGRRGHSNQPQHF	TGTGCCAGTAGTGATTTGGGTCGGAGGGGTCATAGCAATCAGCCCCAGCATTTT
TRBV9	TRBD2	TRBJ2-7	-	CASSAGLAGGDEQYF	TGTGCCAGCAGCGCAGGACTAGCGGGAGGGGACGAGCAGTACTTC
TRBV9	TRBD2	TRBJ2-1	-	CASSEGSSGRQEQFF	TGTGCCAGCAGCGAGGGGAGTAGCGGGAGGCAAGAGCAGTTCTTC
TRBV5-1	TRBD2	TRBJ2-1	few	CASSTSSGNYNEQFF	TGCGCCAGCAGCACCTCTAGCGGGAACTACAATGAGCAGTTCTTC
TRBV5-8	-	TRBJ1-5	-	CASKSSEAQHF	TGTGCCAGCAAATCTAGTGAAGCCCAGCATTTT
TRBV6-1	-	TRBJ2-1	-	CASSAFGSLPWGGVYNEQFF	TGTGCCAGCAGTGCCTTCGGGTCGCTCCCTTGGGGCGGGGTATACAATGAGCAGTTCTTC
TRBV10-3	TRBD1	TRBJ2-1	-	CAIRGTGTVYNEQFF	TGTGCCATCAGGGGCACCGGGACAGTGTACAATGAGCAGTTCTTC
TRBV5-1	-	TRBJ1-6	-	CASSLDRVDSPLHF	TGCGCCAGCAGCTTGGACAGGGTAGATTCACCCCTCCACTTT
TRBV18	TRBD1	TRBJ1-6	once	CASSPDRGRSPLHF	TGTGCCAGCTCACCGGACAGGGGGCGTTCACCCCTCCACTTT
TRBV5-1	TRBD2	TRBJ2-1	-	CASRGLAGANNEQFF	TGCGCCAGCAGAGGACTAGCGGGAGCGAACAATGAGCAGTTCTTC
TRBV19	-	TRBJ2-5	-	CASRRGETQYF	TGTGCCAGTCGGAGGGGAGAGACCCAGTACTTC
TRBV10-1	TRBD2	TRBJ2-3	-	CASSSGLAGMADTQYF	TGCGCCAGCAGCTCTGGACTAGCGGGCATGGCAGATACGCAGTATTTT
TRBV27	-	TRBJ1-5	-	CASSLNGRKRVGQPQHF	TGTGCCAGCAGTTTAAATGGTCGGAAGAGGGTCGGACAGCCCCAGCATTTT
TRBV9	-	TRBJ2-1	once	CASSDQGSYNEQFF	TGTGCCAGCAGCGACCAGGGCTCCTACAATGAGCAGTTCTTC
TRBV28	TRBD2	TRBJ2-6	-	CASRPRGDGGANVLTF	TGTGCCAGCAGGCCCCGGGGGGACGGTGGGGCCAACGTCCTGACTTTC
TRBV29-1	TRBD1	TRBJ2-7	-	CSVDRGSHEQYF	TGCAGCGTCGACAGGGGGTCCCACGAGCAGTACTTC
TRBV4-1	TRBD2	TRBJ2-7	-	CASSPQLAGSYEQYF	TGCGCCAGCAGCCCCCAGCTAGCGGGGTCCTACGAGCAGTACTTC
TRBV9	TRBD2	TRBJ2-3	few	CASSVTRGGARLTDTQYF	TGTGCCAGCAGCGTTACCCGCGGGGGGGCCCGTTTGACAGATACGCAGTATTTT
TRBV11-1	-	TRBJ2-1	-	CASSLDRSSYNEQFF	TGTGCCAGCAGCTTAGACAGAAGCTCCTACAATGAGCAGTTCTTC
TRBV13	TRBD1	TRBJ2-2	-	CASSPGQGTGELFF	TGTGCCAGCAGTCCGGGACAGGGGACCGGGGAGCTGTTTTTT
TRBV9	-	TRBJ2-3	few	CASSVIAGTQYF	TGTGCCAGCAGCGTCATAGCAGGGACGCAGTATTTT
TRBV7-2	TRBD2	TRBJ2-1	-	CASSSGGTYNEQFF	TGTGCCAGCAGCTCCGGGGGGACCTACAATGAGCAGTTCTTC
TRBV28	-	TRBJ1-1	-	CASSLLAGATLNTEAFF	TGTGCCAGCAGTCTACTGGCAGGGGCGACCTTGAACACTGAAGCTTTCTTT
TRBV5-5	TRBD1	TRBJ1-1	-	CASSNGQGRMNTEAFF	TGTGCCAGCAGCAATGGACAGGGACGTATGAACACTGAAGCTTTCTTT
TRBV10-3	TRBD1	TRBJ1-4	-	CAISGGFNGQGARKLFF	TGTGCCATCAGTGGCGGGTTTAACGGACAGGGGGCGCGCAAACTGTTTTTT
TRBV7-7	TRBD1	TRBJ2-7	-	CASSFRQGDEQYF	TGTGCTAGCAGCTTTAGACAGGGGGACGAGCAGTACTTC
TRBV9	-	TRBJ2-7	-	CASSVGLGGSYEQYF	TGTGCCAGCAGCGTAGGGCTGGGAGGTTCCTACGAGCAGTACTTC
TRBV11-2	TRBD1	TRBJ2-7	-	CASRHNHRDREF	TGTGCCAGCAGGCATAACCACCGGGACAGAGAATTC